Presented here are 6 T cell receptor beta chains from one specimen sequenced in a study of neurological immune-mediated disorders. Via MiXCR, TCRdb re-called the 5' RACE reads, giving one row per CDR3 protein. The sample holds almost 85,000 distinct CDR3 sequences, about 2.5% seen once. The material sequenced was PBMCs. The receptors originated from a woman in her thirties with multiple sclerosis.

This clonotype has ten or more counts. This rearrangement joins TRBV6-2 or TRBV6-3 to TRBJ2-7; the D is unclear. The length of the CDR3 is 13 residues. From germline, CDR1 is MNHEY and CDR2 SVGEGT. V gave up 6 bases and J gave up 3 bases, with 12 bases separating them. CDR3 coding DNA: TGTGCCAGCAGCCCCTCAAGGGACTACGAGCAGTACTTC. Translating it yields CASSPSRDYEQYF.

This clonotype was counted at least ten times. V and J are TRBV4-1 and TRBJ1-3, with unresolved D. V lost 2 bases, J lost 0 bases, and 8 bases lay in between. In germline, CDR1 is MGHRA, CDR2 YSYEKL. This CDR3 has 15 residues. The CDR3 loop is CASSQLQSSGNTIYF. The CDR3 DNA is TGCGCCAGCAGCCAACTGCAAAGCTCTGGAAACACCATATATTTT.

This clonotype showed up many times. The chain carries TRBV28 and TRBJ2-7; 7 bases are shared with TRBD1. This CDR3 contains 18 residues. Losses at the gene ends were 4 bases for V and 3 bases for J; bases not matched to a gene: 18. CDR1 and CDR2 (germline): MDHEN, SYDVKM. CDR3 residues: CASSSRNRGSRGIYEQYF. In nucleotides, the CDR3 is TGTGCCAGCAGTTCTCGCAACAGGGGATCCCGAGGTATCTACGAGCAGTACTTC. Variable domain in full (rest from reference TRBV28 and TRBJ2-7): DVKVTQSSRYLVKRTGEKVFLECVQDMDHENMFWYRQDPGLGLRLIYFSYDVKMKEKGDIPEGYSVSREKKERFSLILESASTNQTSMYLCASSSRNRGSRGIYEQYFGPGTRLTVT.

In this sample, this clonotype turned up many times. V usage is TRBV12-3 or TRBV12-4 and J usage is TRBJ2-1; 7 nucleotides line up with TRBD2. CDR3 size: 15 residues. After removal of 3 bases from V and 4 bases from J, the junction contained 6 bases not matched to a gene. CDR3 amino acids: CASSFSGTRYNEQFF. The CDR3 nucleotides read TGTGCCAGCAGTTTCAGCGGGACCCGATACAATGAGCAGTTCTTC.

This clonotype was observed at least ten times. The chain carries TRBV6-6 and TRBJ1-3, with a possible D match to TRBD1 (5 bases). Germline V gives CDR1 MNHNY, CDR2 SVGAGI (reference sequence). Trimming cost V 9 bases and J 0 bases, with 12 bases left between them. The CDR3 spans 14 residues. The CDR3 loop is CASAEGHSGNTIYF. The CDR3 DNA reads as TGTGCCAGTGCGGAGGGGCACTCTGGAAACACCATATATTTT.

In this sample, this clonotype turned up many times. The genes are TRBV5-1 and TRBJ2-7; D not certain. V gave up 0 bases and J gave up 7 bases, with 14 bases separating them. This CDR3 has 14 residues. CDR1 SGHRS and CDR2 YFSETQ come from the germline V gene. The CDR3 here is CASSLGSERPEQYF. DNA for the CDR3: TGCGCCAGCAGCTTGGGTTCGGAAAGGCCGGAGCAGTACTTC. Drawing the rest from reference TRBV5-1 and TRBJ2-7, the complete variable domain is KAGVTQTPRYLIKTRGQQVTLSCSPISGHRSVSWYQQTPGQGLQFLFEYFSETQRNKGNFPGRFSGRQFSNSRSEMNVSTLELGDSALYLCASSLGSERPEQYFGPGTRLTVT.